This T cell receptor beta chain was captured in a study of blood T cell repertoires in COVID-19. Study-wide context: Spain, Italy and the United States supplied samples that represented acute and convalescent COVID-19.

Measured with immunoSEQ multiplex PCR; TCRdb has only the in-frame clones, and not every one. The table records some 110,000 clones, 70% to 90% of them present only once. This CDR3 comprises 16 residues. Trimming left V 8 bases short and J 5 bases short, with 22 bases between. CDR1 and CDR2 (germline): MNHNY, SVGAGI (reference sequence). This clonotype originated in a man aged 40-50 years with acute or convalescent COVID-19. The specimen sequenced was peripheral blood. The chain employs TRBV6-6 and TRBJ1-5; a possible D gene is TRBD1 (6 bases). The CDR3, as DNA: TGTGCCAGCGCCATCCGGGGGGCCGCATCCGATCAGCCCCAGCATTTT. Its translation is CASAIRGAASDQPQHF.